The 29 T cell receptor beta chains in this list originate from one sample, sequenced in a study of shared clonotypes between healthy human individuals. Data came from immunoSEQ multiplex PCR; TCRdb stores just in-frame clones and leaves some out. Of about 1 million clones in the sample, around 74% are singletons; the top ten hold roughly 1.4%. The specimen sequenced was memory CD4+ T cells sorted from blood. This sample's subset: CD45RA-negative fraction. Source of these receptors: a man aged 18 to 29 in good health.

The V and J genes are TRBV28 and TRBJ1-5; weak D call: TRBD1 (5 bases). Deletions cut 10 bases from V and 7 bases from J, with 17 bases between. This CDR3 spans 13 amino acids. CDR1 MDHEN and CDR2 SYDVKM come from the germline V gene. This CDR3 reads CATAARDGQPQHF. Here the CDR3 DNA reads TGTGCCACAGCCGCCAGGGATGGACAGCCCCAGCATTTT.

V and J are TRBV28 and TRBJ1-4; D uncertain. Germline loops: CDR1 MDHEN, CDR2 SYDVKM. The V end lost 7 bases, the J end lost 8 bases, and 17 bases lay between the germline ends. The CDR3 spans 14 residues. The CDR3 sequence: CASTDSWSREKLFF. The DNA for the CDR3 is TGTGCCAGCACAGATTCGTGGTCGAGGGAAAAACTGTTTTTT.

This clone was detected a few times. The V and J genes are TRBV30 and TRBJ1-1; possible D gene TRBD1, 5 bases. The germline V gene has CDR1 GTSNPN and CDR2 SVGIG (reference sequence). Trimming took off 4 bases at V and 4 bases at J, with 16 bases between the two ends. This CDR3 comprises 14 residues. The CDR3 here is CAWISGKGGTEAFF. The CDR3 bases are TGTGCCTGGATCTCAGGGAAGGGAGGCACTGAAGCTTTCTTT.

This clone was seen once. The chain has TRBV7-8 and TRBJ2-5; 8 bases agree with TRBD1. Trimming removed 0 bases from V and 7 bases from J; junction bases left unmatched: 13. The CDR3 is made up of 17 amino acids. Germline CDR1 SGHVS, CDR2 FQNEAQ. CDR3 nucleotides: TGTGCCAGCAGCTTAGCTACTGGACAGGGCAAGGGTCTGACCCAGTACTTC. It translates to CASSLATGQGKGLTQYF. The full variable domain, with the rest looked up from reference TRBV7-8 and TRBJ2-5, is GAGVSQSPRYKVAKRGQDVALRCDPISGHVSLFWYQQALGQGPEFLTYFQNEAQLDKSGLPSDRFFAERPEGSVSTLKIQRTQQEDSAVYLCASSLATGQGKGLTQYFGPGTRLLVL.

The gene calls are TRBV20-1 and TRBJ2-1; 8 nucleotides match TRBD2. V shed 1 base and J 15 bases; nucleotides not matched to a gene: 5. Germline V CDR1 and CDR2: DFQATT, SNEGSKA (reference sequence). The CDR3 has 11 residues. The CDR3 DNA reads as TGCAGTGCTAGAGTTAGCGGGGAGACGTTCTTC. This encodes CSARVSGETFF.

The chain is built from TRBV5-4 and TRBJ2-3, with 8 bases identical to TRBD1. V was clipped by 2 bases and J by 2 bases; unmatched bases: 4. Germline V gene sequence: CDR1 SGHNT, CDR2 YYREEE (reference sequence). CDR3 length: 15 residues. In DNA form, the CDR3 reads TGTGCCAGCAGCTTCGGACAGGGAATCACAGATACGCAGTATTTT. Its protein product is CASSFGQGITDTQYF.

The table lists this clone with many counts. The chain couples TRBV5-1 to TRBJ2-1; perhaps TRBD2 as D (5 bases). This CDR3 has 13 residues. The V end was cut by 0 bases, the J end by 7 bases, with 8 bases between. Germline V CDR1 and CDR2: SGHRS, YFSETQ. CDR3 bases: TGCGCCAGCAGCTTGGGACTAACTAATGAGCAGTTCTTC. This sequence encodes CASSLGLTNEQFF.

This chain links TRBV10-1 with TRBJ2-3; D is possibly TRBD2 (6 bases). Germline assignment: CDR1 WNHNN and CDR2 SYGVQD (reference sequence). Trimming took off 3 bases at V and 0 bases at J, with 7 bases between the two ends. This CDR3 comprises 14 residues. The CDR3 loop reads CASSEGTSTDTQYF. The CDR3, as DNA: TGCGCCAGCAGTGAAGGGACTAGCACAGATACGCAGTATTTT.

Only a few counts were recorded for this clone. The chain recombines TRBV11-2 with TRBJ2-1, with 14 bases aligning to TRBD2. There are 16 residues in the CDR3. Per germline, CDR1 SGHAT and CDR2 FQNNGV. V was pared by 5 bases and J by 3 bases, with 3 bases of the junction left unmatched. CDR3 loop: CASSRTSGGFYNEQFF. The CDR3 region has the DNA TGTGCCAGCAGCCGGACTAGCGGGGGGTTCTACAATGAGCAGTTCTTC.

The V call is TRBV15, the J call TRBJ2-1; TRBD2 agrees at 7 bases. In germline, CDR1 is LNHNV, CDR2 YYDKDF (reference sequence). After removal of 5 bases from V and 0 bases from J, the junction contained 7 bases not matched to a gene. This CDR3 contains 16 residues. The CDR3 bases are TGTGCCACCAGCGGCCTAGCGGTGAGCTCCTACAATGAGCAGTTCTTC. Protein: CATSGLAVSSYNEQFF. The variable domain in full, completed from reference TRBV15 and TRBJ2-1, reads DAMVIQNPRYQVTQFGKPVTLSCSQTLNHNVMYWYQQKSSQAPKLLFHYYDKDFNNEADTPDNFQSRRPNTSFCFLDIRSPGLGDTAMYLCATSGLAVSSYNEQFFGPGTRLTVL.

The V call is TRBV6-1, the J call TRBJ2-6; possible D gene TRBD1, 6 bases. The V and J ends lost 4 bases and 4 bases respectively, with 17 bases between them. CDR1 is MNHNS and CDR2 is SASEGT in the germline V gene. The CDR3 has 17 amino acids. The CDR3 DNA reads TGTGCCAGCAGTGGTTTCGGACAGAGATCAGGGGCCAACGTCCTGACTTTC. Amino acid sequence: CASSGFGQRSGANVLTF.

The V call is TRBV5-1, the J call TRBJ1-2; D possibly corresponds to TRBD1 (5 bases). This CDR3 contains 14 residues. V was shortened by 2 bases and J by 5 bases, with 13 bases between the two germline ends. Germline CDR1 is SGHRS and CDR2 is YFSETQ. The CDR3 reads CASSLGDGPYGYTF. The CDR3 nucleotides read TGCGCCAGCAGCTTAGGGGACGGGCCTTATGGCTACACCTTC.

The rearrangement uses TRBV4-1 and TRBJ2-1; 8 bases map to TRBD2. After removal of 2 bases from V and 7 bases from J, the junction contained 7 bases not matched to a gene. Germline V gene lookup returns CDR1 MGHRA and CDR2 YSYEKL. The CDR3 has 15 residues. Here the CDR3 reads CASSQLGTSYNEQFF. In DNA, the CDR3 is TGCGCCAGCAGCCAACTCGGGACTAGTTATAATGAGCAGTTCTTC.

This clone was detected only a few times. The V gene is TRBV19, the J gene TRBJ1-1; TRBD1 matches at 7 bases. The J segment lost 1 base and the V segment lost 6 bases, leaving 8 bases of the junction unmatched. The CDR3 length is 15 residues. Germline V gene data show CDR1 as LNHDA and CDR2 as SQIVND (reference sequence). CDR3 amino acids: CASSTDRVGNTEAFF. CDR3 DNA: TGTGCCAGTAGCACCGACAGGGTGGGGAACACTGAAGCTTTCTTT.

CDR3 sequence (DNA): TGTGCCAGCAGCTTGGGGACGCAGAGACCCCTCCACTTT. Protein sequence: CASSLGTQRPLHF. J is TRBJ1-6 and V is TRBV7-9, with D maybe TRBD1 (5 bases). In germline, CDR1 is SEHNR, CDR2 FQNEAQ (reference sequence). V shed 3 bases and J shed 12 bases, with 12 bases lying between them. This CDR3 spans 13 amino acids.

V is TRBV5-4 and J is TRBJ2-5; 12 bases agree with TRBD1. The CDR3 is 13 amino acids. V shed 8 bases and J 3 bases; nucleotides not matched to a gene: 2. CDR1 is SGHNT and CDR2 is YYREEE in the germline V gene (reference sequence). For the CDR3, the DNA is TGTGCCAGTGGGACAGGGGGCAAAGAGACCCAGTACTTC. Translating it yields CASGTGGKETQYF.

This clone was seen a single time. This chain connects TRBV30 to TRBJ2-3, with D possibly being TRBD2 (6 bases). Germline CDR1 is GTSNPN and CDR2 is SVGIG (reference sequence). Trimming took 5 bases from V and 0 from J, leaving 15 bases between them. This CDR3 comprises 15 residues. CDR3 DNA sequence: TGTGCCTGGGGCCCTGGCGGGAAAAGCACAGATACGCAGTATTTT. Amino acids: CAWGPGGKSTDTQYF.

This chain uses TRBV7-2 with TRBJ1-2; 9 bases are a match to TRBD1. CDR1 SGHTA and CDR2 FQGNSA come from the germline V gene. Losses at the gene ends were 3 bases for V and 4 bases for J; bases not matched to a gene: 6. The CDR3 runs to 15 residues. The CDR3 spells CASSLGQGFTYGYTF. CDR3 nucleotides: TGTGCCAGCAGCTTGGGACAGGGATTTACCTATGGCTACACCTTC.

CDR3 nucleotide sequence: TGTGCCTGGAGCGTAGCGACAGGGGTCCAAGAGACCCAGTACTTC. This gives the protein CAWSVATGVQETQYF. The J gene is TRBJ2-5, the V gene TRBV30, with 8 nucleotides matching TRBD1. The CDR3 covers 15 residues. Germline V gene sequence: CDR1 GTSNPN, CDR2 SVGIG (reference sequence). Trimming at V came to 3 bases and at J to 1 base, leaving 7 bases not matched to a gene.

V usage is TRBV11-2 and J usage is TRBJ2-3; D uncertain. The CDR3 covers 19 residues. The V and J ends lost 5 bases and 3 bases respectively, with 27 bases between them. CDR1 is SGHAT, CDR2 FQNNGV, per germline. The CDR3 region has the DNA TGTGCCAGCAGCCGATTGACACGGTTAATGACCACAAGTACAGATACGCAGTATTTT. Translating it yields CASSRLTRLMTTSTDTQYF.

The CDR3 region is CASSLTRGQGSNQPQHF. The DNA for the CDR3 is TGTGCCAGCAGTTTAACGCGAGGACAGGGGAGCAATCAGCCCCAGCATTTT. The rearrangement links TRBV28 to TRBJ1-5, with TRBD1 matching 9 bases. The junction had 6 bases not matched to a gene; V was cut back by 2 bases and J by 1 base. Germline V gene data show CDR1 as MDHEN and CDR2 as SYDVKM. The CDR3 extends over 17 amino acids.

In DNA, the CDR3 is TGTGCCAGCAGCCCCACGGGGACAGAACTTCATTCACCCCTCCACTTT. This encodes CASSPTGTELHSPLHF. V gene TRBV27 combines with J gene TRBJ1-6, with TRBD1 matching 7 bases. V lost 6 bases and J lost 8; bases outside the gene matches: 13. The CDR3 spans 16 residues. Germline V lookup: CDR1 MNHEY, CDR2 SMNVEV (reference sequence).

V and J are TRBV5-1 and TRBJ2-1; 9 nucleotides agree with TRBD1. From germline, CDR1 is SGHRS and CDR2 YFSETQ. Germline trimming cut 0 bases from V and 9 bases from J; bases unmatched to any gene: 10. This CDR3 has 16 residues. The chain's CDR3 is CASSLAGQGRGVEQFF. The CDR3, as DNA: TGCGCCAGCAGCTTGGCTGGACAGGGGAGAGGAGTTGAGCAGTTCTTC.

In the case of this clone: At the DNA level, this CDR3 is encoded by other sequences in the same sample as well. The gene calls are TRBV18 and TRBJ2-1, with 15 bases lining up with TRBD2. In germline, CDR1 is KGHSH, CDR2 LQKENI. This CDR3 contains 16 residues. V shed 0 bases, J shed 9 bases, and the junction held 3 bases outside the gene matches. This CDR3 reads CASSPPGLAGGGEQFF. The CDR3 DNA follows: TGTGCCAGCTCACCACCGGGACTAGCGGGGGGCGGTGAGCAGTTCTTC.

The V call is TRBV19, the J call TRBJ2-1; D uncertain. Germline CDR1 LNHDA, CDR2 SQIVND (reference sequence). The CDR3 spans 13 residues. Trimming left V 5 bases short and J 3 bases short, with 8 bases between. The CDR3 nucleotides read TGTGCCAGTAGTCCGGAGTACTACAATGAGCAGTTCTTC. It specifies CASSPEYYNEQFF.

The rearrangement links TRBV7-9 to TRBJ2-1, with a tentative D call TRBD2 (6 bases). V lost 8 bases and J lost 0, with 14 bases in between. Germline V gene data show CDR1 as SEHNR and CDR2 as FQNEAQ (reference sequence). This CDR3 spans 15 amino acids. The CDR3 is CASVFAGSSYNEQFF. In nucleotides, the CDR3 is TGTGCCAGCGTATTCGCGGGGAGCTCCTACAATGAGCAGTTCTTC. The full variable domain, in which reference TRBV7-9 and TRBJ2-1 provide the parts outside the CDR3, is DTGVSQNPRHKITKRGQNVTFRCDPISEHNRLYWYRQTLGQGPEFLTYFQNEAQLEKSRLLSDRFSAERPKGSFSTLEIQRTEQGDSAMYLCASVFAGSSYNEQFFGPGTRLTVL.

This clone was picked up a small number of times. The chain is built from TRBV11-3 and TRBJ2-1; 7 nucleotides match TRBD1. V dropped 5 bases and J dropped 7; count of bases not matched to a gene: 8. The CDR3 spans 14 residues. CDR1 and CDR2 from the germline V gene are SGHNT and YENEEA. CDR3 residues: CASSPTSTGNEQFF. CDR3 in DNA: TGTGCCAGCAGCCCGACTTCGACAGGGAATGAGCAGTTCTTC.

The chain joins TRBV15 to TRBJ2-7; no reliable D call. The CDR3 is 13 amino acids. Germline lookup yields CDR1 LNHNV and CDR2 YYDKDF (reference sequence). Trimming left V 0 bases short and J 2 bases short, with 5 bases between. The CDR3 protein is CATSRDRPYEQYF. CDR3 DNA sequence: TGTGCCACCAGCAGAGACCGCCCCTACGAGCAGTACTTC.

This clone appeared once. This sequence joins TRBV7-9 and TRBJ2-1; D perhaps matches TRBD2 (6 bases). Trimming removed 1 base at V and 0 bases at J, with 7 bases between. CDR1 is SEHNR and CDR2 is FQNEAQ in the germline V gene (reference sequence). CDR3 length equals 15 residues. The CDR3 spells CASSLGGNSYNEQFF. In nucleotides, the CDR3 is TGTGCCAGCAGCTTAGGCGGGAACTCCTACAATGAGCAGTTCTTC. The complete variable domain, with remaining parts taken from reference TRBV7-9 and TRBJ2-1, reads DTGVSQNPRHKITKRGQNVTFRCDPISEHNRLYWYRQTLGQGPEFLTYFQNEAQLEKSRLLSDRFSAERPKGSFSTLEIQRTEQGDSAMYLCASSLGGNSYNEQFFGPGTRLTVL.